The 5 T cell receptor beta chains below were found in one sample sequenced in a study of T-cell reconstitution after alpha-beta-depleted transplantation in children. The TCRbeta library was prepared with unique molecular identifiers. TCRdb used MiXCR to reprocess the PCR reads, holding one entry per CDR3 protein. The sample records hundreds of thousands of distinct CDR3 sequences, around 17% being singletons. The starting material was PBMCs from the stem cell graft donor, obtained from the stem cell graft. Receptors originate from a human donor who donated a stem cell graft to a child with acute lymphoblastic leukemia.

This clonotype was seen a handful of times. V is TRBV30 and J is TRBJ2-5; D might be TRBD2 (6 bases). From germline, CDR1 is GTSNPN and CDR2 SVGIG (reference sequence). This CDR3 spans 14 amino acids. V shed 3 bases and J shed 4 bases, with 15 bases lying between them. The CDR3 DNA reads as TGTGCCTGGAGAACTAGCAGTTTATTAGAGACCCAGTACTTC. Translating gives CAWRTSSLLETQYF.

This clonotype was picked up a small number of times. The genes are TRBV11-2 and TRBJ2-1; 8 bases line up with TRBD2. The V gene's germline CDR1 is SGHAT and CDR2 FQNNGV. CDR3 length: 16 amino acids. J was trimmed by 0 bases and V by 8 bases; bases with no gene match: 9. CDR3 in amino acids: CASGHTSGSSYNEQFF. The CDR3 DNA reads TGTGCCAGCGGTCATACTAGCGGAAGCTCCTACAATGAGCAGTTCTTC.

The chain recombines TRBV29-1 with TRBJ1-2; D unresolved. The CDR3 has 11 residues. Germline V gene sequence: CDR1 SQVTM, CDR2 ANQGSEA. V dropped 1 base and J dropped 12 bases, with 12 bases sitting between them. The CDR3 loop reads CSVEAGRRDTF. CDR3 coding DNA: TGCAGCGTTGAAGCGGGCAGAAGGGACACCTTC.

This sequence joins TRBV10-3 and TRBJ2-7, with a weak D call TRBD1 (5 bases). Germline V lookup: CDR1 ENHRY, CDR2 SYGVKD. V was cut by 0 bases and J by 3 bases, with 9 bases left in between. The CDR3 length is 14 residues. CDR3 amino acids: CAISESGRDYEQYF. The CDR3 coding sequence is TGTGCCATCAGTGAGTCCGGCAGGGACTACGAGCAGTACTTC.

The V call is TRBV5-1, the J call TRBJ2-4; TRBD2 matches 11 bases. The trim removed 0 bases at V and 0 bases at J, leaving 2 bases unmatched. Germline V gene lookup returns CDR1 SGHRS and CDR2 YFSETQ. The CDR3 has 17 residues. CDR3 nucleotides: TGCGCCAGCAGCTTGGGACTAGCGGGGCTAGCCAAAAACATTCAGTACTTC. Translated, it gives CASSLGLAGLAKNIQYF.